This TCR beta chain was obtained from a study of T cell changes during pregnancy in multiple sclerosis. Deletions cut 4 bases from V and 0 bases from J, with 8 bases between. CDR1 is SQVTM and CDR2 is ANQGSEA in the germline V gene. The CDR3 spans 13 residues. TCRdb keeps only in-frame clones here, not all; method: immunoSEQ multiplex PCR. The sample consists of 60,000 to 90,000 clones, around nine tenths of them appearing once. This specimen consisted of peripheral blood, obtained in the first trimester of pregnancy. This TCR derives from a female donor in good health, enrolled as a control in a pregnancy study. The rearrangement joins TRBV29-1 to TRBJ2-3; weak D call: TRBD2 (6 bases). CDR3 region: CSVGGDSTDTQYF. CDR3 coding DNA: TGCAGCGTTGGCGGGGACAGCACAGATACGCAGTATTTT.